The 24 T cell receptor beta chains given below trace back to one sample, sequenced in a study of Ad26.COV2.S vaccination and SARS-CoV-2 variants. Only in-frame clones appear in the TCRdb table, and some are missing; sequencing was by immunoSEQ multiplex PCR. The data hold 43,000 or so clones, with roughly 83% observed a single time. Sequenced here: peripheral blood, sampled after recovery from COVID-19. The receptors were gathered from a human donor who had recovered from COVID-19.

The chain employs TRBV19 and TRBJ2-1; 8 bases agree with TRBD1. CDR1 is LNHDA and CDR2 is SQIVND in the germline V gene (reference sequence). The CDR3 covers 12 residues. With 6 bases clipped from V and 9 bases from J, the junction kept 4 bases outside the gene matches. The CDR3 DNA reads TGTGCCAGTAGCCAGGGGGCCCCTGAGCAGTTCTTC. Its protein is CASSQGAPEQFF.

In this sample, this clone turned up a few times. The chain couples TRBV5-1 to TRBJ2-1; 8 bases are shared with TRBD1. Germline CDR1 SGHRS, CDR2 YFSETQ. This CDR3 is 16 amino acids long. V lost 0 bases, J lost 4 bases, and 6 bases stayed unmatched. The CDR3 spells CASSLVGQAPYNEQFF. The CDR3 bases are TGCGCCAGCAGCTTGGTGGGACAGGCCCCTTACAATGAGCAGTTCTTC.

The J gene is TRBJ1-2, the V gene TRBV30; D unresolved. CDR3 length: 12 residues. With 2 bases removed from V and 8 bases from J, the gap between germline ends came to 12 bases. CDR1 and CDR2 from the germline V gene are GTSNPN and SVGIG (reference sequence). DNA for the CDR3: TGTGCCTGGAGTACTAGAACGACGGGCTACACCTTC. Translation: CAWSTRTTGYTF.

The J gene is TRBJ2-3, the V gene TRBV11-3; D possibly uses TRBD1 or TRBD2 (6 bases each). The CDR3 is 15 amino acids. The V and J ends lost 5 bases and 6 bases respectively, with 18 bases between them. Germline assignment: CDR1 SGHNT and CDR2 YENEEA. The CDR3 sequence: CASSPSGGLWDTQYF. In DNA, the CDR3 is TGTGCCAGCAGCCCTAGTGGGGGGCTGTGGGATACGCAGTATTTT.

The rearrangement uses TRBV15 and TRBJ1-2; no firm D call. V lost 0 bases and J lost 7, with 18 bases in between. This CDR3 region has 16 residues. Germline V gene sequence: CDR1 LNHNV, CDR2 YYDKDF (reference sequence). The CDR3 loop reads CATSRDHVRGSGGYTF. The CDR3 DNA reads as TGTGCCACCAGCAGAGATCATGTAAGAGGGTCCGGTGGCTACACCTTC.

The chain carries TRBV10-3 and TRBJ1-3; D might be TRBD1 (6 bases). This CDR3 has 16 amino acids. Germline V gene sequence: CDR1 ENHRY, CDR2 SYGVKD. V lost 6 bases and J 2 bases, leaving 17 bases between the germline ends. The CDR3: CAISPSTGAAGNTIYF. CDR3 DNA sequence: TGTGCCATCAGCCCTTCTACGGGGGCAGCTGGAAACACCATATATTTT.

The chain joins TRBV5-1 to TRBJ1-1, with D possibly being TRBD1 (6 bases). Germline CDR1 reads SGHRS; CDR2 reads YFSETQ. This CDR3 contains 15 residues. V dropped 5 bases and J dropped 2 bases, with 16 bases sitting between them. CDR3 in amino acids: CASSSPPGENTEAFF. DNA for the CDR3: TGCGCCAGCAGTTCTCCTCCAGGGGAAAACACTGAAGCTTTCTTT.

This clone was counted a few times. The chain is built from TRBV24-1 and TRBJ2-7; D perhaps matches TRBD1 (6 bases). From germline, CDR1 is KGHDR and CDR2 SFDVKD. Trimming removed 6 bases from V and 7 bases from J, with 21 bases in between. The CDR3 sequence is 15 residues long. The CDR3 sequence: CATSLSGTSLGEQYF. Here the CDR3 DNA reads TGTGCCACCAGTTTATCCGGGACATCGCTGGGGGAGCAGTACTTC.

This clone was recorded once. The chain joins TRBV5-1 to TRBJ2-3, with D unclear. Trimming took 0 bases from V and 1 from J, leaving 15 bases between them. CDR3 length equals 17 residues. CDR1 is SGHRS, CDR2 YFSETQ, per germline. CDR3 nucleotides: TGCGCCAGCAGCTTGGAGGGTCCCTCTCAAGGCACAGATACGCAGTATTTT. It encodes CASSLEGPSQGTDTQYF. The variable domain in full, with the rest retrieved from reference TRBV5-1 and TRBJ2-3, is KAGVTQTPRYLIKTRGQQVTLSCSPISGHRSVSWYQQTPGQGLQFLFEYFSETQRNKGNFPGRFSGRQFSNSRSEMNVSTLELGDSALYLCASSLEGPSQGTDTQYFGPGTRLTVL.

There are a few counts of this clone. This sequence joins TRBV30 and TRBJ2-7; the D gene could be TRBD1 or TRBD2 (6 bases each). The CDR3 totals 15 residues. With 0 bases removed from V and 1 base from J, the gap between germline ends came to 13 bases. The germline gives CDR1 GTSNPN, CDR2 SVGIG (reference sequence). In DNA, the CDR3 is TGTGCCTGGAGTGTATCGGGGGCCGGATCCTACGAGCAGTACGTC. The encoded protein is CAWSVSGAGSYEQYV.

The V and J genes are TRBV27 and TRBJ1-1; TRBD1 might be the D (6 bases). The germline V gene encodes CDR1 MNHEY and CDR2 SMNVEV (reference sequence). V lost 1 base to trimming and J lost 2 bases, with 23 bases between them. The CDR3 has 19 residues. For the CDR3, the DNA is TGTGCCAGCAGTTTATATGGGCGCGTATTAGGGACACGAAACACTGAAGCTTTCTTT. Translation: CASSLYGRVLGTRNTEAFF.

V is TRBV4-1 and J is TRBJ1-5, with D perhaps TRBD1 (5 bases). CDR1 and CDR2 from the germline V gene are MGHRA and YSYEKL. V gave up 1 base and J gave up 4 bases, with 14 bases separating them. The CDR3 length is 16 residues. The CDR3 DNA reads TGCGCCAGCAGCCAAGTCCGGGGGGAGAGGAATCAGCCCCAGCATTTT. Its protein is CASSQVRGERNQPQHF.

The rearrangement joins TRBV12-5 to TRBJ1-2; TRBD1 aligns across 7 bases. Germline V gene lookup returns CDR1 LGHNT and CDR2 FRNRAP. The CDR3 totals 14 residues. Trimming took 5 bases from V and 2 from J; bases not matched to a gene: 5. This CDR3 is CASGAYRGNYGYTF. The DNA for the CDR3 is TGTGCTAGTGGTGCCTACAGGGGAAACTATGGCTACACCTTC.

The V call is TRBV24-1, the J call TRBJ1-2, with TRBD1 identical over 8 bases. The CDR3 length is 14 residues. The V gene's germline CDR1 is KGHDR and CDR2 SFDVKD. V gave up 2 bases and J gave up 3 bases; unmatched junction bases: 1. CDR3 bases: TGTGCCACCAGTGATTCGACAGGGGACTATGGCTACACCTTC. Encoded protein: CATSDSTGDYGYTF.

The CDR3 loop is CASRRGGLEAFF. The CDR3, as DNA: TGTGCCAGCCGGAGGGGGGGTTTGGAAGCTTTCTTT. The chain combines TRBV6-5 with TRBJ1-1, with TRBD1 as a possible D gene (6 bases). The CDR3 covers 12 residues. Trimming removed 8 bases at V and 8 bases at J, with 15 bases between. Germline V CDR1 and CDR2: MNHEY, SVGAGI.

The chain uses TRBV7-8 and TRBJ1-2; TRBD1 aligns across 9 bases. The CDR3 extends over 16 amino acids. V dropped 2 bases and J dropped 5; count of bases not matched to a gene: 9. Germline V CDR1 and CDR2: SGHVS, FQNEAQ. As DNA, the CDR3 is TGTGCCAGCAGCTTAAGCCGGACAGGGGTTGGATATGGCTACACCTTC. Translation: CASSLSRTGVGYGYTF.

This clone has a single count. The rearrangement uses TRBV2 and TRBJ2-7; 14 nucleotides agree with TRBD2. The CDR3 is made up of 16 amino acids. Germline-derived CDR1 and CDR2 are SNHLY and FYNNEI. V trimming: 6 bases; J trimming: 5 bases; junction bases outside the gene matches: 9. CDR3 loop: CASRLQGLAGVHEQYF. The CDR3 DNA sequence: TGTGCCAGCAGGCTACAGGGACTAGCGGGAGTCCACGAGCAGTACTTC.

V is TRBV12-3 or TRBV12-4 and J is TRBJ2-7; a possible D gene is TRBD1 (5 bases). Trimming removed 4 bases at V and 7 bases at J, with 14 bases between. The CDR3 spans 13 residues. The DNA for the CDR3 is TGTGCCAGCAGTTCCACAGGTACATCGGAGCAGTACTTC. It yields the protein CASSSTGTSEQYF.

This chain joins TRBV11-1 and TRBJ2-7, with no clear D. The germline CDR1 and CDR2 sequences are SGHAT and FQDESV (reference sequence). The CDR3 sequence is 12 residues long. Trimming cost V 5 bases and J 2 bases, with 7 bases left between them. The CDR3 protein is CASSPRAYEQYF. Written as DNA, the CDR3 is TGTGCCAGCAGCCCAAGGGCCTACGAGCAGTACTTC.

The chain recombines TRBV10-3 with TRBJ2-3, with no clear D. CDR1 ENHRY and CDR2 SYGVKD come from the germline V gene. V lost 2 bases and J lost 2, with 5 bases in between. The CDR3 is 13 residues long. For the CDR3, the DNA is TGTGCCATCAGTGAGCTAGTCACAGATACGCAGTATTTT. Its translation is CAISELVTDTQYF.

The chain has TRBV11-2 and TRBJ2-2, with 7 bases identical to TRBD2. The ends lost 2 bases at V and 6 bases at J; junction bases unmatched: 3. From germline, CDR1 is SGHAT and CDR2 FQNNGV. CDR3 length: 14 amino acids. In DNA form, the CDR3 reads TGTGCCAGCAGCTTAATTCGGGGGGCCGGGGAGCTGTTTTTT. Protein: CASSLIRGAGELFF.

CDR3 residues: CSVEGRLMNTEAFF. In DNA form, the CDR3 reads TGCAGCGTTGAAGGCCGGCTAATGAACACTGAAGCTTTCTTT. The chain links TRBV29-1 to TRBJ1-1; D gene unclear. Per the germline V gene, CDR1 is SQVTM and CDR2 is ANQGSEA. The CDR3 length is 14 residues. V was pared by 1 base and J by 0 bases, with 9 bases between. Full variable domain (missing parts from reference TRBV29-1 and TRBJ1-1): SAVISQKPSRDICQRGTSLTIQCQVDSQVTMMFWYRQQPGQSLTLIATANQGSEATYESGFVIDKFPISRPNLTFSTLTVSNMSPEDSSIYLCSVEGRLMNTEAFFGQGTRLTVV.

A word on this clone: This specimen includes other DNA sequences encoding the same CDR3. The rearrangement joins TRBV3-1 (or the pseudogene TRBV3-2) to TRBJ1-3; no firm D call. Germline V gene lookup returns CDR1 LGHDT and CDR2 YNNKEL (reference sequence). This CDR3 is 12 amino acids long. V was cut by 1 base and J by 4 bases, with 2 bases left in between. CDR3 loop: CASSQGGNTIYF. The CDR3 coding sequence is TGTGCCAGCAGCCAAGGCGGAAACACCATATATTTT.

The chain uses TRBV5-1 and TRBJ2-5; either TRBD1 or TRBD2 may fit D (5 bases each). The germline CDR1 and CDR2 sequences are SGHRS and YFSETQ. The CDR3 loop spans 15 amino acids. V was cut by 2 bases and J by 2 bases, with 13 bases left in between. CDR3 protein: CASSFSPGGQETQYF. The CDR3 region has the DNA TGCGCCAGCAGCTTTTCGCCTGGGGGTCAAGAGACCCAGTACTTC.